This TCR beta chain derives from a study of T cells after yellow fever vaccination. The CDR3 has 15 residues. Per germline, CDR1 MNHEY and CDR2 SMNVEV (reference sequence). V was clipped by 2 bases and J by 2 bases, with 9 bases between them. This clonotype was counted between two and nine times. TCRdb fed the 5' RACE reads into MiXCR, producing one record per CDR3 protein. This table holds 350,000 to 550,000 distinct CDR3 sequences, around a sixth found once. The TCR originated in a man aged 18 to 30 who received the YFV17D yellow fever vaccine. Sequenced material: PBMCs, taken before the yellow fever booster vaccination. V is TRBV27 and J is TRBJ2-2; a possible D gene is TRBD2 (5 bases). In nucleotides, the CDR3 is TGTGCCAGCAGTTTAAGTGGGAGAAACACCGGGGAGCTGTTTTTT. Its translation: CASSLSGRNTGELFF.